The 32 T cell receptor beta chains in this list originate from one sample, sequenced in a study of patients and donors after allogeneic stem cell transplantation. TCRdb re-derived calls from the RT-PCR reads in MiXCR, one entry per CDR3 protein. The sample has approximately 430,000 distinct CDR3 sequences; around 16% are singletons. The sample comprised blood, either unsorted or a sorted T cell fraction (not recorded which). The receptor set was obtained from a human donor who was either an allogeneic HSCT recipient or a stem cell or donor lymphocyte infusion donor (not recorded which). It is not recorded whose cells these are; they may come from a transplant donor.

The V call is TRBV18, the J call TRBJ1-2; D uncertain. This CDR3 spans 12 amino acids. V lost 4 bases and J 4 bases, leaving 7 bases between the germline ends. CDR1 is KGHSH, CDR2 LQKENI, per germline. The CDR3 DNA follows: TGTGCCAGCTCACTGGAGACCTATGGCTACACCTTC. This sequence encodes CASSLETYGYTF.

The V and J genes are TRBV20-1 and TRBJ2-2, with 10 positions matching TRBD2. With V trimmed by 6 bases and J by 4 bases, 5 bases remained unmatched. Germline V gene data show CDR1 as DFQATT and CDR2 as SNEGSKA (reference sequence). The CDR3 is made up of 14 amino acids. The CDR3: CSAKAGGRTGELFF. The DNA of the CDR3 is TGCAGTGCGAAAGCGGGAGGGCGCACCGGGGAGCTGTTTTTT.

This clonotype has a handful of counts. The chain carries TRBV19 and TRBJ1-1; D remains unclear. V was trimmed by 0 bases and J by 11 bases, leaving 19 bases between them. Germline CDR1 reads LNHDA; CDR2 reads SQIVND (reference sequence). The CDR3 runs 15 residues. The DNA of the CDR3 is TGTGCCAGTAGTATAGACGGCAGGTCGGGAGCGGACGCTTTCTTT. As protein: CASSIDGRSGADAFF.

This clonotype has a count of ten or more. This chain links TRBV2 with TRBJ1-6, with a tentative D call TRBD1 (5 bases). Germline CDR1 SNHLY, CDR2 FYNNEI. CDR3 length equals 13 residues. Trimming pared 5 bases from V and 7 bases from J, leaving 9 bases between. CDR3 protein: CASSPQENSPLHF. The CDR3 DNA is TGTGCCAGCAGTCCACAGGAGAATTCACCCCTCCACTTT.

This CDR3 reads CASSDAGLNYNEQFF. CDR3 bases: TGTGCCAGCAGTGACGCGGGACTGAACTACAATGAGCAGTTCTTC. The chain uses TRBV25-1 and TRBJ2-1, with a tentative D call TRBD2 (6 bases). Germline lookup yields CDR1 MGHDK and CDR2 SYGVNS. This CDR3 is 15 amino acids long. V lost 3 bases to trimming and J lost 3 bases, with 12 bases between them.

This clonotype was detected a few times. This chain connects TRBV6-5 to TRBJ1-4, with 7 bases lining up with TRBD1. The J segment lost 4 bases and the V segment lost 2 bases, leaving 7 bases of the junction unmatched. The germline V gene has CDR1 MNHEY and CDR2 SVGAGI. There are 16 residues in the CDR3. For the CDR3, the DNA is TGTGCCAGCAGTTACCCAGACAGGGAGATTAATGAAAAACTGTTTTTT. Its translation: CASSYPDREINEKLFF.

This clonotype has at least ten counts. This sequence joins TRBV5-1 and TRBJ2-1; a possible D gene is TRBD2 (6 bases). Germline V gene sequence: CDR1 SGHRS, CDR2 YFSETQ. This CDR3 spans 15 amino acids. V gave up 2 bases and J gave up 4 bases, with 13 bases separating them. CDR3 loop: CASSLDLGGYNEQFF. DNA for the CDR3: TGCGCCAGCAGCTTAGATCTTGGAGGGTACAATGAGCAGTTCTTC.

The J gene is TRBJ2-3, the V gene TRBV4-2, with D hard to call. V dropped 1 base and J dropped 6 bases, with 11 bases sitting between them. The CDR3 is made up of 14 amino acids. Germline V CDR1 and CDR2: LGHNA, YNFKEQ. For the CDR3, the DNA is TGTGCCAGCAGCCAAGCCCCCACCCCGGATACGCAGTATTTT. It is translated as CASSQAPTPDTQYF.

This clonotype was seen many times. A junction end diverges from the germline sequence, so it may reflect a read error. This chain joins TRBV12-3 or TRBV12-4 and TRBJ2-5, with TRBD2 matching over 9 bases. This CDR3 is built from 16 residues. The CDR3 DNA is TGTGCCAGCACTTTAGGCGGCGGGGGGGACCAAGAGACCCAGTACTTC. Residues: CASTLGGGGDQETQYF.

CDR3 residues: CASSLGTSGRVIYNEQFF. CDR3 DNA sequence: TGTGCCAGCAGCTTAGGGACTAGCGGGAGGGTTATCTACAATGAGCAGTTCTTC. The chain employs TRBV7-6 and TRBJ2-1; 15 positions agree with TRBD2. Looked up from germline, CDR1 is SGHVS and CDR2 is FNYEAQ. CDR3 length equals 18 residues. The ends lost 1 base at V and 3 bases at J; junction bases unmatched: 4.

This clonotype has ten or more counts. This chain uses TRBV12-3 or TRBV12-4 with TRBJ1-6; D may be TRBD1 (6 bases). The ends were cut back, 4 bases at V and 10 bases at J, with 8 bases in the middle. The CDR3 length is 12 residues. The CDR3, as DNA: TGTGCCAGCAGTTCCAGGGGATCACCCCTCCACTTT. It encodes CASSSRGSPLHF.

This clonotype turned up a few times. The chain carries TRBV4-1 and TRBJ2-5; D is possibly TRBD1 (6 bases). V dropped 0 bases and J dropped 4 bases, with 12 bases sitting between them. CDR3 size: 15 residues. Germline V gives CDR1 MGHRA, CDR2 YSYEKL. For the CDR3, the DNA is TGCGCCAGCAGCCAAGATCCAGGGGATGCAGAGACCCAGTACTTC. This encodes CASSQDPGDAETQYF.

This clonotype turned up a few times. CDR3 DNA sequence: TGTGCCAGCAGGGCCAGGGGCGCAGTGACAGATACGCAGTATTTT. Protein product: CASRARGAVTDTQYF. The gene calls are TRBV2 and TRBJ2-3, with a possible D match to TRBD1 (6 bases). Germline V gives CDR1 SNHLY, CDR2 FYNNEI. The CDR3 runs 15 residues. Trimming stripped 6 bases from V and 3 bases from J, with 16 bases between.

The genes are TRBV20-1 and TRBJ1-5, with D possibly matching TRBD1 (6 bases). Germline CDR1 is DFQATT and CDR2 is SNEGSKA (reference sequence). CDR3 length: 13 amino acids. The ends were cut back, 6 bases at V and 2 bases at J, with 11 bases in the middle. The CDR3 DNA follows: TGCAGTGCGAGACAGGATCGCAATCAGCCCCAGCATTTT. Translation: CSARQDRNQPQHF.

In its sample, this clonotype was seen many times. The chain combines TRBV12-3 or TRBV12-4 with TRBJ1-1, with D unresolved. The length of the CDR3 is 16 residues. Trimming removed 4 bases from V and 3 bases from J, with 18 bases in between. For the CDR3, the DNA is TGTGCCAGCAGTTCAATCCGACGCGGAAGGTACACTGAAGCTTTCTTT. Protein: CASSSIRRGRYTEAFF.

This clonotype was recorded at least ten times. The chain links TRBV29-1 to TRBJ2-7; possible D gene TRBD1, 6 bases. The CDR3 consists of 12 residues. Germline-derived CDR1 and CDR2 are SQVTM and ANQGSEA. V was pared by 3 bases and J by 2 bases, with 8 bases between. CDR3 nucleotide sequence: TGCAGCGTTGAGACAGGAGCCTACGAGCAGTACTTC. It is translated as CSVETGAYEQYF.

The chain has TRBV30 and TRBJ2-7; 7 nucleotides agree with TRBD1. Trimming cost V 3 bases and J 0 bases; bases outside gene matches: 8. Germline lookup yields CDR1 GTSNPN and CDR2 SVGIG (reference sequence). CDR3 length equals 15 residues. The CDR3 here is CAWRPRTGVSYEQYF. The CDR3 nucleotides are TGTGCCTGGAGACCAAGGACAGGAGTCTCCTACGAGCAGTACTTC.

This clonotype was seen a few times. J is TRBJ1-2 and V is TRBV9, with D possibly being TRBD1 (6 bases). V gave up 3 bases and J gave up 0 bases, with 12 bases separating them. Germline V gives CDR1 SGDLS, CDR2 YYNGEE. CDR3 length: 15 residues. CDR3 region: CASSDLTGSNYGYTF. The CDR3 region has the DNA TGTGCCAGCAGCGACTTGACAGGTTCTAACTATGGCTACACCTTC.

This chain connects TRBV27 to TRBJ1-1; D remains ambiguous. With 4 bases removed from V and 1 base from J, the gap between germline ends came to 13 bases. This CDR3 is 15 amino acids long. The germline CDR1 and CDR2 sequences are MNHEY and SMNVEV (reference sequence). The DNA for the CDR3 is TGTGCCAGCAGTTCATGGGGTCTAACGAACACTGAAGCTTTCTTT. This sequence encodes CASSSWGLTNTEAFF.

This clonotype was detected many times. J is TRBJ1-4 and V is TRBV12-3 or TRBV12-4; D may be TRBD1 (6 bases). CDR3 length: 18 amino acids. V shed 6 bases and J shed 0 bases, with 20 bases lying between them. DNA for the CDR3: TGTGCCAGCAGCCCGAAACAGGGAGAGGTTGCAACTAATGAAAAACTGTTTTTT. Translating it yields CASSPKQGEVATNEKLFF.

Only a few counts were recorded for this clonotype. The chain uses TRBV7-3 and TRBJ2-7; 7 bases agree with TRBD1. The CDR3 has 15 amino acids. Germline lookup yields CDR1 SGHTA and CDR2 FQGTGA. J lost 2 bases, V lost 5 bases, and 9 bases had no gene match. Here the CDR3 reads CASSPATGRTYEQYF. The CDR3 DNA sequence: TGTGCCAGCAGCCCCGCGACAGGGAGAACCTACGAGCAGTACTTC.

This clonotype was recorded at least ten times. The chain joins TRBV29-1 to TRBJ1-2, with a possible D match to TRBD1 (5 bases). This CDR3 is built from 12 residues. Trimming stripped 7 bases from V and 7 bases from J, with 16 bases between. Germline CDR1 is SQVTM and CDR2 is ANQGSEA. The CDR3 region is CSADHRSGGYTF. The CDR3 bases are TGCAGCGCTGACCACAGGTCTGGTGGCTACACCTTC.

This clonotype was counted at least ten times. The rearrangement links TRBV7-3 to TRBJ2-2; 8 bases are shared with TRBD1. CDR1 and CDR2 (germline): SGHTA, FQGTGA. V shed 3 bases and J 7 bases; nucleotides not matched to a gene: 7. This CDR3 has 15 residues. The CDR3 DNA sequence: TGTGCCAGCAGCTTCGGGACAGGTTTAAGCGGGGAGCTGTTTTTT. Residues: CASSFGTGLSGELFF.

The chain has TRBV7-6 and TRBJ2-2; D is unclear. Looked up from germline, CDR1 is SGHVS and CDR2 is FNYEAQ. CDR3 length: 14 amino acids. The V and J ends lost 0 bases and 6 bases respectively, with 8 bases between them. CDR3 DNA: TGTGCCAGCAGCTTAGCGGCACGGGCCGGGGAGCTGTTTTTT. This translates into CASSLAARAGELFF.

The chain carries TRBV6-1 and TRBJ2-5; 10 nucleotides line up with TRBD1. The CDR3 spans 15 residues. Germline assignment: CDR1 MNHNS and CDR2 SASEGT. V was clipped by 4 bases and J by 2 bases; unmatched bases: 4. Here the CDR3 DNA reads TGTGCCAGCAGTGGAGGGGGACAGGGGCAAGAGACCCAGTACTTC. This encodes CASSGGGQGQETQYF.

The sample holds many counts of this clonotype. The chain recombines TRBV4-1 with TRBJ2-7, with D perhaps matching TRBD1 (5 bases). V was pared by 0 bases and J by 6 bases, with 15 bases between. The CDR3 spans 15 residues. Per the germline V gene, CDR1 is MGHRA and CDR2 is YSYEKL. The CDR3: CASSQDRVREGEQYF. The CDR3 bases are TGCGCCAGCAGCCAAGATCGCGTCAGGGAAGGCGAGCAGTACTTC.

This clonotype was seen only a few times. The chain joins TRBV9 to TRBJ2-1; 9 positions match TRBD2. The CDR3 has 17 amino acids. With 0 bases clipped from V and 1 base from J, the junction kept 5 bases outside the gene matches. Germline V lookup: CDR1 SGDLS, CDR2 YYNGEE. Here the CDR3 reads CASSVGASGISYNEQFF. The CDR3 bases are TGTGCCAGCAGCGTAGGGGCTAGCGGGATTTCCTACAATGAGCAGTTCTTC.

The DNA of the CDR3 is TGTGCCAGCAGTTTTGCACAGCCAAACACCATATATTTT. Translation gives CASSFAQPNTIYF. J is TRBJ1-3 and V is TRBV28; D ambiguous. The CDR3 is 13 residues long. Trimming cost V 3 bases and J 6 bases, with 9 bases left between them. Germline V gene sequence: CDR1 MDHEN, CDR2 SYDVKM.

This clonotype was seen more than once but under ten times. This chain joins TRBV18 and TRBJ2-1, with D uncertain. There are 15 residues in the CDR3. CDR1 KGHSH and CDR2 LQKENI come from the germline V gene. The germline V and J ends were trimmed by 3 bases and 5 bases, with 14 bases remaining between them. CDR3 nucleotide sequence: TGTGCCAGCTCACCTTCTAGACTTGGTCACAATGAGCAGTTCTTC. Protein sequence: CASSPSRLGHNEQFF.

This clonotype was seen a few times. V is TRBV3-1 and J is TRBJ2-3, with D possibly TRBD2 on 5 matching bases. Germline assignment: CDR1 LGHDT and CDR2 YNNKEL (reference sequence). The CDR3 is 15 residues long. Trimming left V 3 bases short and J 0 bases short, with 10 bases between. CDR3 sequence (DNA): TGTGCCAGCAGCCAGGGTTCGGGGAGCACAGATACGCAGTATTTT. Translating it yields CASSQGSGSTDTQYF.

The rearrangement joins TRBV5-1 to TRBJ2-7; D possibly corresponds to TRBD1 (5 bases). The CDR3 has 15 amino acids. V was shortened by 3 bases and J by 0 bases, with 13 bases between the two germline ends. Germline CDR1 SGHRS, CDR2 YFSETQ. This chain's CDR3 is CASSSQGLSSYEQYF. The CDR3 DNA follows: TGCGCCAGCAGCTCCCAGGGCCTTAGCTCCTACGAGCAGTACTTC.

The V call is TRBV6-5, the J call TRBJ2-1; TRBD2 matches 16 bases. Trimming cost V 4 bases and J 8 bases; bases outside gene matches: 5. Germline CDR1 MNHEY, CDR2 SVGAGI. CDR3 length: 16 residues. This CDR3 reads CASSSGGLAGGHEQFF. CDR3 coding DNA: TGTGCCAGCAGTTCGGGGGGACTAGCGGGAGGGCATGAGCAGTTCTTC.